Included here is one T cell receptor (beta chain) sequence, with context. This specimen belongs to a study of human T cells and chemical hapten exposure. Described time point: healthy volunteer bleed at 6 weeks. Blood, whole and unfractionated, served as the source for total RNA extraction. Germline CDR1 is DFQATT and CDR2 is SNEGSKA (reference sequence). The CDR3 contains 13 residues. Trimming stripped 0 bases from V and 7 bases from J, with 9 bases between. TCRdb called the RACE reads again in MiXCR, with one record for every CDR3 protein. The repertoire holds around 80,000 distinct CDR3 sequences, with roughly 8.6% as singletons.

The clonotype originates from a male donor in good health. Some clones in this sample may be carry-over from other donors' samples. The gene calls are TRBV20-1 and TRBJ1-4; a possible D gene is TRBD1 (5 bases). Sequences were obtained from whole blood. The CDR3 region is CSAREGGIEKLFF. The CDR3 DNA follows: TGCAGTGCTAGAGAGGGGGGAATTGAAAAACTGTTTTTT.